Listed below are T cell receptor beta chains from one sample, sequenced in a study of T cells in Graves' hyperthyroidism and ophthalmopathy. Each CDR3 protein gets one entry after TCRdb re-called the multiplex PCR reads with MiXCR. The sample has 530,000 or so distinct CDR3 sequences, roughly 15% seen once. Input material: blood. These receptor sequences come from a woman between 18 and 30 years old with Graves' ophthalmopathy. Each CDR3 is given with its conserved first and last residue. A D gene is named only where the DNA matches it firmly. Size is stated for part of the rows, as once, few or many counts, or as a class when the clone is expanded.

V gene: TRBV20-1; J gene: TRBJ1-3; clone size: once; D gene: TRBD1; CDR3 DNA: TGCAGTGCGTTGACAGGGGCGGGAGGAAACACCATATATTTT; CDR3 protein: CSALTGAGGNTIYF
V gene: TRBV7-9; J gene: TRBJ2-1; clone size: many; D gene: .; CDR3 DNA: TGTGCCAGCAGCTTAGTGTCCGATGAGCAGTTCTTC; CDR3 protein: CASSLVSDEQFF
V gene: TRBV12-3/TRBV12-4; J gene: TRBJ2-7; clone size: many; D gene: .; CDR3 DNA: TGTGCCAGCAGTTCCGGAGACTTCTCCTACGAGCAGTACTTC; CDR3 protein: CASSSGDFSYEQYF
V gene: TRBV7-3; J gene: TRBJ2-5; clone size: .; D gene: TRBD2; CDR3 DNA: TGTGCCAGCAGCCCGACAGGGGGTGGACTAGCGGGAGAACAAGAGACCCAGTACTTC; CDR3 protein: CASSPTGGGLAGEQETQYF
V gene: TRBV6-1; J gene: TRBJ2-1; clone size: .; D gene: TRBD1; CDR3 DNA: TGTGCCAGCAGTGAAGGGGACAGGGTGTTATACAATGAGCAGTTCTTC; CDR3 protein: CASSEGDRVLYNEQFF
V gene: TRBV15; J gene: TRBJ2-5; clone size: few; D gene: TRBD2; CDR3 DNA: TGTGCCACCAGCAGAGATCAGCGGGAAGGCAAAGAGACCCAGTACTTC; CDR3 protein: CATSRDQREGKETQYF
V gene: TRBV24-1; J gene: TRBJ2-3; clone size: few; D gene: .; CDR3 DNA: TGTGCCACCACTTCTAGGGTAGATACGCAGTATTTT; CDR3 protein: CATTSRVDTQYF
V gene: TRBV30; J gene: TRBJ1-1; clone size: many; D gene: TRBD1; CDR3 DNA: TGTGCCTGGAGTCTAGGGGGCGGAATCTCGAACACTGAAGCTTTCTTT; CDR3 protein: CAWSLGGGISNTEAFF
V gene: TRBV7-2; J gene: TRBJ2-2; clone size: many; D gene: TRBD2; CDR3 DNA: TGTGCCAGCAGCTTAAGAGGGACTAGCGACACCGGGGAGCTGTTTTTT; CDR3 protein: CASSLRGTSDTGELFF
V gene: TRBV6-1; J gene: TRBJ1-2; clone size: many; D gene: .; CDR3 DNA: TGTGCCAGCAGGCCCGAGGCGGCTCATAACTATGGCTACACCTTC; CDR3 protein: CASRPEAAHNYGYTF
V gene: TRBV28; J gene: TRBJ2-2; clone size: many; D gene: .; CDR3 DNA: TGTGCCAGCAGTTTAGGGAGTAGGGCCGGGGAGCTGTTTTTT; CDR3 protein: CASSLGSRAGELFF
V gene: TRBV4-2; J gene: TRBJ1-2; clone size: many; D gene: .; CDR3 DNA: TGTGCCAGCAGCCATGAGACAGGAAAGGATGGCTACACCTTC; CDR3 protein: CASSHETGKDGYTF
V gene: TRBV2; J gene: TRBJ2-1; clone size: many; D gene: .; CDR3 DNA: TGTGCCAGCAACGTGGCGGGGACGGACAATGAGCAGTTCTTC; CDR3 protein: CASNVAGTDNEQFF
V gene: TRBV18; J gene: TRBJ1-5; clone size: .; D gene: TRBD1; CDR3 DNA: TGTGCCAGCTCACTAAAGACAGGGACCCAGCCCCAGCATTTT; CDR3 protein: CASSLKTGTQPQHF
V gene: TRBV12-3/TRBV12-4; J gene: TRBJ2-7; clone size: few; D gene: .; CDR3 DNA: TGTGCCAGCAGTACAGACATGAGCGAGCAGTACTTC; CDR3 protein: CASSTDMSEQYF
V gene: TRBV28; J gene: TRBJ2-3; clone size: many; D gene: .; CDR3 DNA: TGTGCCAGCAGTCCCCAGAACGTCTATACGCAGTATTTT; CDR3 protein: CASSPQNVYTQYF
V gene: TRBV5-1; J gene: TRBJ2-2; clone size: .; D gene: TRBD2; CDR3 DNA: TGCGCCAGCAGCTTGGCCCCAGCCCGGGAGGCCGGGGAGCTGTTTTTT; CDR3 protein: CASSLAPAREAGELFF
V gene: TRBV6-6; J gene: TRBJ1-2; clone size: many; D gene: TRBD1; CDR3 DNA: TGTGCCAGCAGTTACTCGACCGGGACAGGAAACTATGGCTACACCTTC; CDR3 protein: CASSYSTGTGNYGYTF
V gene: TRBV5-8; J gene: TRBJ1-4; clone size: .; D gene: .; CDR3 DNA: TGTGCCAGCAGCCAACCGGGGCTGAATGAAAAACTGTTTTTT; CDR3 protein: CASSQPGLNEKLFF